This entry lists 14 T cell receptor beta chains sequenced from one sample in a study of CD8 T cells in ankylosing spondylitis. Findings and caveats of the study: Apparently characteristic of ankylosing spondylitis blood was a TCR beta motif (under ten highly homologous variants).

TCRdb independently ran MiXCR on the 5' RACE reads; one entry per CDR3 protein. The sample includes about 390,000 distinct CDR3 sequences, more than 20% of them seen just once. No antigen has been identified for these receptors. Sample: blood, either unsorted or a sorted T cell fraction (not recorded which). All receptors come from a male donor with ankylosing spondylitis.

The CDR3 coding sequence is TGCAGTGCTAGACGCGGGGGAAGCACAGATACGCAGTATTTT. It codes for CSARRGGSTDTQYF. The V and J genes are TRBV20-1 and TRBJ2-3; the match to TRBD2 covers 7 bases. Germline V gene lookup returns CDR1 DFQATT and CDR2 SNEGSKA (reference sequence). With V trimmed by 2 bases and J by 0 bases, 2 bases remained unmatched. The CDR3 is 14 residues long.

The chain links TRBV2 to TRBJ1-5; possibly TRBD1 for D (5 bases). V was clipped by 5 bases and J by 7 bases, with 15 bases between them. This CDR3 is 14 amino acids long. CDR1 is SNHLY and CDR2 is FYNNEI in the germline V gene. The CDR3 protein is CASSWLGDRQPQHF. As DNA, the CDR3 is TGTGCCAGCAGTTGGTTGGGGGACCGGCAGCCCCAGCATTTT.

This clonotype occurred a few times. The V call is TRBV7-6, the J call TRBJ1-3, with a weak D call TRBD1 (5 bases). The CDR3 is 15 amino acids. CDR1 and CDR2 from the germline V gene are SGHVS and FNYEAQ. V was cut by 7 bases and J by 0 bases, with 13 bases left in between. The CDR3 bases are TGTGCCAGCACCCCGGGGGGACTCTCTGGAAACACCATATATTTT. This codes for CASTPGGLSGNTIYF.

In this sample, this clonotype turned up a few times. V is TRBV6-2 or TRBV6-3 and J is TRBJ2-1, with D possibly matching TRBD1 (6 bases). The CDR3 has 15 residues. Trimming removed 8 bases from V and 2 bases from J, with 16 bases in between. Germline assignment: CDR1 MNHEY and CDR2 SVGEGT. CDR3 sequence reads: CASGRGWDTYNEQFF. The CDR3 nucleotides read TGTGCCAGCGGTAGGGGATGGGACACCTACAATGAGCAGTTCTTC.

This rearrangement joins TRBV5-1 to TRBJ2-5; D ambiguous. The CDR3 is made up of 13 amino acids. The germline CDR1 and CDR2 sequences are SGHRS and YFSETQ. V was cut by 5 bases and J by 1 base, with 9 bases left in between. CDR3 region: CASSERRQETQYF. The DNA of the CDR3 is TGCGCCAGCAGTGAACGTCGCCAAGAGACCCAGTACTTC.

CDR3: CASSGLGTGAEGEQFF. The DNA of the CDR3 is TGTGCCAGCAGCGGTCTGGGGACAGGGGCTGAAGGTGAGCAGTTCTTC. The J gene is TRBJ2-1, the V gene TRBV5-6, with 10 nucleotides matching TRBD1. The CDR3 has 16 amino acids. V shed 4 bases and J 9 bases; nucleotides not matched to a gene: 13. Germline V CDR1 and CDR2: SGHDT, YYEEEE.

This clonotype was detected a few times. The CDR3 loop is CSARLATSTDTQYF. The CDR3 DNA follows: TGCAGTGCTCGACTAGCAACTAGCACAGATACGCAGTATTTT. The chain has TRBV20-1 and TRBJ2-3; 7 nucleotides align to TRBD2. Germline assignment: CDR1 DFQATT and CDR2 SNEGSKA (reference sequence). This CDR3 is 14 amino acids long. V shed 5 bases, J shed 0 bases, and the junction held 5 bases outside the gene matches.

This chain joins TRBV18 and TRBJ1-3, with D unresolved. The CDR3 runs to 14 residues. With 3 bases removed from V and 0 bases from J, the gap between germline ends came to 6 bases. The germline V gene has CDR1 KGHSH and CDR2 LQKENI. The CDR3 reads CASSPSGSGNTIYF. CDR3 bases: TGTGCCAGCTCACCCAGCGGCTCTGGAAACACCATATATTTT.

The chain uses TRBV24-1 and TRBJ2-5, with D possibly matching TRBD2 (6 bases). V was cut by 5 bases and J by 1 base, with 10 bases left in between. Per the germline V gene, CDR1 is KGHDR and CDR2 is SFDVKD. CDR3 length: 14 amino acids. CDR3 in DNA: TGTGCCACCAGTGCGGAGGGAGCCCAAGAGACCCAGTACTTC. Its translation is CATSAEGAQETQYF.

The chain couples TRBV28 to TRBJ2-2; D gene ambiguous. The CDR3 consists of 14 residues. Per the germline V gene, CDR1 is MDHEN and CDR2 is SYDVKM. V lost 2 bases and J lost 0, with 4 bases in between. This chain's CDR3 is CASSLRSNTGELFF. DNA for the CDR3: TGTGCCAGCAGTTTACGCTCGAACACCGGGGAGCTGTTTTTT. Based on the CDR3 plus reference TRBV28 and TRBJ2-2, the full variable domain is DVKVTQSSRYLVKRTGEKVFLECVQDMDHENMFWYRQDPGLGLRLIYFSYDVKMKEKGDIPEGYSVSREKKERFSLILESASTNQTSMYLCASSLRSNTGELFFGEGSRLTVL.

Only a few counts were recorded for this clonotype. The chain links TRBV7-9 to TRBJ2-5; no clear D gene. Germline CDR1 is SEHNR and CDR2 is FQNEAQ (reference sequence). The CDR3 covers 14 residues. Deletions cut 5 bases from V and 2 bases from J, with 12 bases between. In nucleotides, the CDR3 is TGTGCCAGCAGCCCCCTGGACGGACAAGAGACCCAGTACTTC. Translating it yields CASSPLDGQETQYF.

The chain links TRBV20-1 to TRBJ2-1, with unresolved D. The ends were cut back, 0 bases at V and 10 bases at J, with 16 bases in the middle. Germline-derived CDR1 and CDR2 are DFQATT and SNEGSKA (reference sequence). The CDR3 is made up of 14 amino acids. This CDR3 is CSARDHSDSPEQFF. The CDR3, as DNA: TGCAGTGCTAGAGATCACAGCGACTCACCCGAGCAGTTCTTC.

This clonotype has just a few counts. J is TRBJ1-5 and V is TRBV24-1; D is uncertain. The CDR3 covers 14 residues. The V gene lost 3 bases and the J gene lost 7 bases, with 12 bases spanning the gap. Per germline, CDR1 KGHDR and CDR2 SFDVKD. The CDR3, as DNA: TGTGCCACCAGTGATCCCCACTCACGACAGCCCCAGCATTTT. It encodes CATSDPHSRQPQHF.

The sample holds a few counts of this clonotype. The chain has TRBV12-3 or TRBV12-4 and TRBJ1-1; weak D call: TRBD1 (5 bases). There are 14 residues in the CDR3. V was shortened by 6 bases and J by 0 bases, with 11 bases between the two germline ends. Here the CDR3 DNA reads TGTGCCAGCAGCCAATTGACAGTGAACACTGAAGCTTTCTTT. Its protein product is CASSQLTVNTEAFF.